The present TCR beta chain was sequenced within a study of blood T cell repertoires in COVID-19. Study summary: COVID-19 samples from acute and convalescent phases originated in the United States, Italy and Spain. T cells, B-cell-depleted T cells, or PBMCs supplied cDNA or gDNA.

Original processing methods: How many nucleated cells were present was estimated from reference gene primer amplification. Generated by immunoSEQ multiplex PCR, the TCRdb table keeps only in-frame clones and is missing some. From that table come the V and J calls and clone size; the DNA was used to work out D and trimming. The repertoire holds around 23,000 clones, with 75% to 95% as singletons. Germline trimming cut 1 base from V and 7 bases from J; bases unmatched to any gene: 10. Germline lookup yields CDR1 LGHNT and CDR2 FRNRAP. This CDR3 region has 17 residues. The sample consisted of peripheral blood. The chain employs TRBV12-5 and TRBJ2-2; 9 nucleotides align to TRBD1. The sequence came from a human donor in a cohort sampled during active COVID-19. The CDR3 sequence: CASGLGPGQGSDGELFF. DNA for the CDR3: TGTGCTAGTGGTTTGGGACCGGGACAGGGTTCGGACGGGGAGCTGTTTTTT.